This T cell receptor beta chain came from a study of cytomegalovirus exposure and HLA in healthy donors. The primer mix had 60 Vbeta and 13 Jbeta primers. The protocol was immunoSEQ multiplex PCR, while the TCRdb copy is restricted to in-frame clones and leaves out a portion. The sample contains fewer than 200,000 clones, 75% to 85% of which appear only once. Study findings and constraints: Beyond CMV serostatus, there was no information to go on about immune exposure. Some highly shared sequence variants likely arose as a pipeline artifact. Confirmation was obtained in vitro that a few CMV-associated chains are specific for CMV antigens. An analysis that came later showed most CMV-associated TCR beta chains appearing HLA-restricted.

The V and J ends lost 9 bases and 8 bases, in that order; junction bases with no gene match: 7. The length of the CDR3 is 13 residues. Germline-derived CDR1 and CDR2 are SNHLY and FYNNEI. Regarding this clone: What it binds is not known.

The specimen sequenced was PBMCs. This receptor was identified in a woman aged 50 to 60 in good health and CMV-seronegative. This rearrangement joins TRBV2 to TRBJ2-1; 10 bases fit TRBD2. The CDR3 protein is CASGLAGVHEQFF. DNA for the CDR3: TGTGCCAGTGGGCTAGCGGGGGTTCATGAGCAGTTCTTC.